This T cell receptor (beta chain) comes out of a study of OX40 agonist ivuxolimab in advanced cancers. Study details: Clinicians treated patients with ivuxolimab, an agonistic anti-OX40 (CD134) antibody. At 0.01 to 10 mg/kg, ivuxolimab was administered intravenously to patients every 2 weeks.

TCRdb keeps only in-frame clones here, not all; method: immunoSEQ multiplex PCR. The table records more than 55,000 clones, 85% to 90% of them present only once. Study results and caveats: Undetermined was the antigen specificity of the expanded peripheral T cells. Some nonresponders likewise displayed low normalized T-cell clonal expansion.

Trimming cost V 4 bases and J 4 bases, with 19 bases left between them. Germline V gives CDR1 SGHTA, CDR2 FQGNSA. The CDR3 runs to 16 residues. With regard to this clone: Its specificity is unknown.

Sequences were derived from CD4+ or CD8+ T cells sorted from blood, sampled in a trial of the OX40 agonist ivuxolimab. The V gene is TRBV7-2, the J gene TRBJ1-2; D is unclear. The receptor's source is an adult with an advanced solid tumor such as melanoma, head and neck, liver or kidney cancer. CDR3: CASSSQRWPTVYGYTF. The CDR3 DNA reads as TGTGCCAGCAGCTCACAGAGATGGCCCACAGTCTATGGCTACACCTTC.